This TCR beta chain appears in the sequencing data of a study of blood T cell repertoires in COVID-19. This CDR3 has 14 residues. Germline CDR1 SGHRS, CDR2 YFSETQ. With 0 bases removed from V and 4 bases from J, the gap between germline ends came to 10 bases. The table came from immunoSEQ multiplex PCR; TCRdb's copy has only in-frame clones and leaves some out. The table records roughly 70,000 clones, 75% of them present only once. The TCR comes from a man in his sixties or seventies with acute or convalescent COVID-19. Sequencing was performed on peripheral blood. The chain employs TRBV5-1 and TRBJ1-1; D remains unclear. The CDR3 protein is CASSLGSVGTEAFF. The CDR3 coding sequence is TGCGCCAGCAGCTTGGGGTCGGTCGGCACTGAAGCTTTCTTT.